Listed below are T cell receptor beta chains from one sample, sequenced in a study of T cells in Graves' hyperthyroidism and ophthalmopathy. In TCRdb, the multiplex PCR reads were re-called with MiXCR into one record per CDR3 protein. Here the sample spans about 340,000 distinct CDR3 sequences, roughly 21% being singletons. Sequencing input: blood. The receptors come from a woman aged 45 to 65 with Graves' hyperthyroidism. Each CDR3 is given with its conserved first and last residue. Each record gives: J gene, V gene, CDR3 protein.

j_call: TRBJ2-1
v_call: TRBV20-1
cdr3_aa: CSATGLAGGLGNEQFF

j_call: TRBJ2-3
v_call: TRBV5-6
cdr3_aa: CASSLGGGEDTQYF

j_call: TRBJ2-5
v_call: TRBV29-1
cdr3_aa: CSVETGVKGKETQYF

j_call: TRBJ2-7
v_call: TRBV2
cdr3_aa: CASSGDRGQFDEQYF

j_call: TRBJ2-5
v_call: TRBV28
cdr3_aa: CASSPPGQGRETQYF

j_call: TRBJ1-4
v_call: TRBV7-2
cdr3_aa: CASSPRVSDEKLFF

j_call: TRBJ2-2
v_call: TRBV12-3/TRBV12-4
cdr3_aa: CASSLKGNTGELFF

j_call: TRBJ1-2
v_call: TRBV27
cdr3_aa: CASSPAAFTNYGYTF

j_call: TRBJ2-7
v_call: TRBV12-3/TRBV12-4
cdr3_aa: CASSSGLADEQYF

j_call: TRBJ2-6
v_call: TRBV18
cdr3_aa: CASSPRGGFGGASVLTF

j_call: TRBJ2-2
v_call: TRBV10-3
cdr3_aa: CAIRLGPNTGELFF

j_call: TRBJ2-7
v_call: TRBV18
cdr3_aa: CASSSPGLADYEQYF

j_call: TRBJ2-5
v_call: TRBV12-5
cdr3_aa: CASEGWLGTQYF

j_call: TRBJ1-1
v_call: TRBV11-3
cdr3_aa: CAGSLKLNTEAFF

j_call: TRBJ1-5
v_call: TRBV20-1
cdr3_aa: CSARDRDSYQPQHF

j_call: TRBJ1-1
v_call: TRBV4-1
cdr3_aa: CASSFQENTEAFF

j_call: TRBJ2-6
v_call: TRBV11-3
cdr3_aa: CASSPADSGANVLTF

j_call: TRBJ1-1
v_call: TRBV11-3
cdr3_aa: CASSRDATNNFF

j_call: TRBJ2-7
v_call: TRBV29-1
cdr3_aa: CSVVGLVPAGEQYF

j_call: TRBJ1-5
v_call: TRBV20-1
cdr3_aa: CSARAGSGNQPQHF

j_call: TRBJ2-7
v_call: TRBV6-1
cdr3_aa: CASRLSGLAYEQYF

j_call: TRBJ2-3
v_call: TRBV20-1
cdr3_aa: CSALPSGSTDTQYF

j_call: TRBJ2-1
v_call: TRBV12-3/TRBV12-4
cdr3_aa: CASSLGGLAVYNEQFF

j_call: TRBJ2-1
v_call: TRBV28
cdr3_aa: CASGSQNEQFF

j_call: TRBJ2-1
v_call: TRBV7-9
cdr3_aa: CASSAGSDLDEQFF

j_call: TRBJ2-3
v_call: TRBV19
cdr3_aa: CASSIRGGSADTQYF

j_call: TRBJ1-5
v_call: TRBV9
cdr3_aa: CASSASTGLGQPQHF

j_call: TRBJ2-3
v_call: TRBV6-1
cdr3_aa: CASSEARDREAPDTQYF